This T cell receptor (beta chain) was documented in a study of T cell repertoires in ileal Crohn's disease. Study details: Surgery for a complication: stricturing in around 60%, penetrating in approximately 40%. General study findings and limits: Compared with non-smokers, active smokers at surgery showed more clonal expansions. High-frequency clones were more common in sorted CD8 than CD4 cells.

Turning to this clone: Its target is not known.

The CDR3 runs to 15 residues. Germline lookup yields CDR1 MGHRA and CDR2 YSYEKL. The V end lost 0 bases, the J end lost 8 bases, and 13 bases lay between the germline ends. Clones were sequenced by immunoSEQ multiplex PCR, and TCRdb holds only the in-frame ones, with some missing. The sample has more than 3,500 clones; around 83% are singletons. Sequencing used ileal tissue. The receptor was isolated from an adult with Crohn's disease. This chain connects TRBV4-1 to TRBJ1-4; perhaps TRBD1 as D (5 bases). DNA for the CDR3: TGCGCCAGCAGCCAAGATGGGCAGGGATTAGAAAAACTGTTTTTT. Encoded protein: CASSQDGQGLEKLFF.